Below are 7 T cell receptor beta chains sequenced from a single sample in a study of early T cells in non-severe SARS-CoV-2 infection. TCRdb used MiXCR to reprocess the 5' RACE reads, holding one entry per CDR3 protein. The repertoire holds tens of thousands of distinct CDR3 sequences, with approximately 8% as singletons. The sample consisted of whole blood, taken at baseline. The receptors originated from an adult who was a healthcare worker with PCR-confirmed SARS-CoV-2 infection or an uninfected control (not recorded which).

The table lists this clonotype with a few counts. The V gene is TRBV7-9, the J gene TRBJ2-7; D might be TRBD1 (6 bases). This CDR3 is 11 amino acids long. V was shortened by 4 bases and J by 12 bases, with 13 bases between the two germline ends. Germline lookup yields CDR1 SEHNR and CDR2 FQNEAQ (reference sequence). The CDR3, as DNA: TGTGCCAGCAGCTCGACAGGACCTGGGTACTTC. Protein: CASSSTGPGYF.

The chain links TRBV7-6 to TRBJ2-4, with TRBD1 matching over 7 bases. In germline, CDR1 is SGHVS, CDR2 FNYEAQ. V was clipped by 5 bases and J by 6 bases; unmatched bases: 4. CDR3 length: 13 amino acids. The DNA of the CDR3 is TGTGCCAGCAGCACCTCAGGGGGAAACATTCAGTACTTC. It translates to CASSTSGGNIQYF.

There are many counts of this clonotype. The rearrangement uses TRBV3-1 and TRBJ2-1; TRBD2 agrees at 8 bases. The germline V gene has CDR1 LGHDT and CDR2 YNNKEL (reference sequence). J gave up 8 bases and V 1 base, and 16 bases lay outside the gene matches. The CDR3 is 18 amino acids. CDR3 nucleotide sequence: TGTGCCAGCAGCCAAGTACAAGCGGGAGAAGCGCTCAGCGATGAGCAGTTCTTC. It encodes CASSQVQAGEALSDEQFF.

This clonotype was counted ten times or more. The chain joins TRBV7-9 to TRBJ1-2, with 12 bases identical to TRBD1. The CDR3 is made up of 15 amino acids. With 1 base clipped from V and 7 bases from J, the junction kept 4 bases outside the gene matches. Germline V gives CDR1 SEHNR, CDR2 FQNEAQ (reference sequence). In nucleotides, the CDR3 is TGTGCCAGCAGCTTAGTGGGACAGGGGGCAACTGGCTACACCTTC. Translation: CASSLVGQGATGYTF.

In this sample, this clonotype turned up many times. The rearrangement uses TRBV29-1 and TRBJ2-1; TRBD2 might be the D (6 bases). Trimming left V 3 bases short and J 8 bases short, with 20 bases between. The germline V gene encodes CDR1 SQVTM and CDR2 ANQGSEA. The CDR3 totals 15 residues. CDR3 protein: CSVEGSRGVPDEQFF. The CDR3 DNA is TGCAGCGTTGAGGGCTCGCGGGGAGTTCCGGATGAGCAGTTCTTC.

This clonotype has ten or more counts. V usage is TRBV29-1 and J usage is TRBJ1-2, with 10 bases matching TRBD1. The CDR3 has 12 amino acids. The germline V gene has CDR1 SQVTM and CDR2 ANQGSEA. V gave up 7 bases and J gave up 8 bases; unmatched junction bases: 7. DNA for the CDR3: TGCAGCGCCAACCCGACAGGGGGCGGCTACACCTTC. It yields the protein CSANPTGGGYTF.

Only a few counts were recorded for this clonotype. This rearrangement joins TRBV27 to TRBJ2-1; D assignment may be TRBD1 or TRBD2 (6 bases each). V was clipped by 1 base and J by 8 bases, with 18 bases between them. This CDR3 comprises 16 residues. Germline V gives CDR1 MNHEY, CDR2 SMNVEV (reference sequence). CDR3 loop: CASSLLRGDWGHEQFF. The CDR3 nucleotides read TGTGCCAGCAGTTTATTGAGGGGGGATTGGGGTCATGAGCAGTTCTTC.